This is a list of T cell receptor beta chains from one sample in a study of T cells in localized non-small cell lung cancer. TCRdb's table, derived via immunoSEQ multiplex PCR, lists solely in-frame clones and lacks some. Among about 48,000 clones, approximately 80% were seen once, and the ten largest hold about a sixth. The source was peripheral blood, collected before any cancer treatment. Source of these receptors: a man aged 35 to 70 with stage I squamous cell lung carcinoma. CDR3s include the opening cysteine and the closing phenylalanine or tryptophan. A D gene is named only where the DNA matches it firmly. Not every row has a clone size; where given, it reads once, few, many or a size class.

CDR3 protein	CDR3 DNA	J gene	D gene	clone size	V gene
CATSSLGVATNEKLFF	TGTGCCACCAGCAGTCTGGGGGTTGCAACTAATGAAAAACTGTTTTTT	TRBJ1-4	.	.	TRBV15
CASSGQSDTQYF	TGTGCCAGCAGCGGACAATCGGATACGCAGTATTTT	TRBJ2-3	.	.	TRBV7-2
CASSLNVGEGYTF	TGTGCCAGCAGCTTAAACGTAGGGGAGGGCTACACCTTC	TRBJ1-2	.	.	TRBV7-3
CASSYSGLGNQPQHF	TGTGCCAGCAGTTACTCCGGGCTGGGCAATCAGCCCCAGCATTTT	TRBJ1-5	.	.	TRBV6-5
CASSIKKWGGVGTTGLVQPQHF	TGTGCCAGTAGTATAAAGAAGTGGGGGGGCGTGGGGACAACAGGGCTAGTTCAGCCCCAGCATTTT	TRBJ1-5	.	few	TRBV19
CASSSGQDPYNSPLHF	TGCGCCAGCAGCTCTGGACAGGACCCCTATAATTCACCCCTCCACTTT	TRBJ1-6	TRBD1	.	TRBV5-1
CASSQDPGAVTEAFF	TGCGCCAGCAGCCAAGACCCGGGGGCCGTCACTGAAGCTTTCTTT	TRBJ1-1	.	.	TRBV4-1
CASSAILSGNTIYF	TGTGCCAGCAGCGCTATCCTTTCCGGAAACACCATATATTTT	TRBJ1-3	.	.	TRBV11-2
CASSIGRTTNQPQHF	TGTGCCAGTAGTATAGGACGGACAACTAATCAGCCCCAGCATTTT	TRBJ1-5	.	once	TRBV19
CASSSVYNTGELFF	TGTGCCAGCAGCTCTGTCTACAACACCGGGGAGCTGTTTTTT	TRBJ2-2	.	.	TRBV5-4
CASSLPGQIYNSPLHF	TGTGCCAGCAGCTTACCGGGACAGATCTATAATTCACCCCTCCACTTT	TRBJ1-6	TRBD1	.	TRBV7-8
CATSRDPIYNEQFF	TGTGCCACCAGCAGAGATCCGATCTACAATGAGCAGTTCTTC	TRBJ2-1	.	.	TRBV15
CASRGEGPSTDTQYF	TGTGCCAGCAGGGGCGAGGGACCTAGCACAGATACGCAGTATTTT	TRBJ2-3	.	.	TRBV28
CASSARAAGGDNQPQHF	TGTGCCAGCTCAGCACGAGCGGCAGGAGGTGATAATCAGCCCCAGCATTTT	TRBJ1-5	.	few	TRBV18
CASSLRTLGQPQHF	TGTGCCAGCAGCTTGCGCACCCTTGGCCAGCCCCAGCATTTT	TRBJ1-5	.	few	TRBV5-6
CASRPRGFGQPQHF	TGCGCCAGCAGACCCCGGGGATTTGGGCAGCCCCAGCATTTT	TRBJ1-5	.	.	TRBV4-1